Shown below are 5 T cell receptor beta chains from a single sample sequenced in a study of shared clonotypes between healthy human individuals. Repertoires were generated with immunoSEQ multiplex PCR, while TCRdb's copy carries only in-frame clones and drops some. The table lists around 530,000 clones, around 81% of them singletons. Sequenced: PBMCs. The source is a woman in her thirties or forties in good health. Some clones in this sample may be carry-over from other donors' samples.

This clone was observed a handful of times. The V and J genes are TRBV5-1 and TRBJ2-1; 9 nucleotides agree with TRBD1. After removal of 5 bases from V and 4 bases from J, the junction contained 10 bases not matched to a gene. From germline, CDR1 is SGHRS and CDR2 YFSETQ. The CDR3 has 16 amino acids. CDR3 in DNA: TGCGCCAGCAGAACGGGACAGGGAGCGGTTTACAATGAGCAGTTCTTC. Residues: CASRTGQGAVYNEQFF.

Notes on this clone: This CDR3 is also generated by other DNA sequences in the sample. The genes are TRBV5-1 and TRBJ2-5, with D tentatively TRBD2 (6 bases). The CDR3 covers 13 residues. Germline V lookup: CDR1 SGHRS, CDR2 YFSETQ. V was pared by 2 bases and J by 3 bases, with 8 bases between. In DNA form, the CDR3 reads TGCGCCAGCAGCTTCTCGGGAGAAGAGACCCAGTACTTC. Translated, it gives CASSFSGEETQYF.

The rearrangement links TRBV15 to TRBJ1-2; TRBD1 might be the D (6 bases). Looked up from germline, CDR1 is LNHNV and CDR2 is YYDKDF (reference sequence). This CDR3 region has 16 residues. V lost 2 bases and J lost 2, with 15 bases in between. The CDR3 protein is CATSRPLAGGNYGYTF. CDR3 in DNA: TGTGCCACCAGCAGACCCTTGGCGGGGGGCAACTATGGCTACACCTTC.

This chain links TRBV7-8 with TRBJ2-1; D remains ambiguous. The CDR3 has 15 residues. Germline-derived CDR1 and CDR2 are SGHVS and FQNEAQ. Deletions cut 1 base from V and 2 bases from J, with 9 bases between. CDR3 protein: CASSLEAPTYNEQFF. The CDR3 DNA reads as TGTGCCAGCAGCTTAGAAGCGCCTACCTACAATGAGCAGTTCTTC.

In the case of this clone: This probably arose from a read error, given a far larger clone one base away. The sample holds other DNA sequences that translate to the same CDR3. The chain joins TRBV27 to TRBJ1-4, with D uncertain. Germline-derived CDR1 and CDR2 are MNHEY and SMNVEV (reference sequence). The CDR3 contains 14 residues. Here the CDR3 DNA reads TGCGCCAGCAGACTGACCCCAACTAATGAAAAACTGTTTTTT. This translates into CASRLTPTNEKLFF.